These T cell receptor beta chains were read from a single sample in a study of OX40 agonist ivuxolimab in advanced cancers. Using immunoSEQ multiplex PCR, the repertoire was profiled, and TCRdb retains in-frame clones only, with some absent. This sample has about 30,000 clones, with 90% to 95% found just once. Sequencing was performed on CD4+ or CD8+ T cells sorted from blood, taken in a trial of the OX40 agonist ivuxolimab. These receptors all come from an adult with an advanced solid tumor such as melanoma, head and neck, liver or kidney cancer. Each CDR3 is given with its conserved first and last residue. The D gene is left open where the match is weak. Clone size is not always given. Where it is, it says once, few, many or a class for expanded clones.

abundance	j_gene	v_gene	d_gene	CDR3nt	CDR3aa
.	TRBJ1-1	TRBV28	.	TGTGCCAGCAGTTTAACAGCCCTATACACTGAAGCTTTCTTT	CASSLTALYTEAFF
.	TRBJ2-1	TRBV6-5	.	TGTGCCAGCAGTTATAATCCGATGTACAATGAGCAGTTCTTC	CASSYNPMYNEQFF
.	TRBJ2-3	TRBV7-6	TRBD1	TGTGCCAGCAGCTTTGGGACAGGGACAGATACGCAGTATTTT	CASSFGTGTDTQYF
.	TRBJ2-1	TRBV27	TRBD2	TGTGCCAGCAGCCGTGACATCACTAGCGGGGACAATGAGCAGTTCTTC	CASSRDITSGDNEQFF
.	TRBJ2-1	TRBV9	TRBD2	TGTGCCAGCACCGTAGAGAGCGGGGGTAGCAATGAGCAGTTCTTC	CASTVESGGSNEQFF
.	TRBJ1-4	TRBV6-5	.	TGTGCCAGCAGTTATGGGATTGGACAGAATGAAAAACTGTTTTTT	CASSYGIGQNEKLFF
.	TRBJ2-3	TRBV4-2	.	TGTGCCAGCAGCCAGGTTACCTCTCTCGATACGCAGTATTTT	CASSQVTSLDTQYF
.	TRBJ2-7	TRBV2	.	TGTGCCAGCAGTGAAGGGGTCGAGCAGTACTTC	CASSEGVEQYF
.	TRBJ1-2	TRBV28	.	TGTGCCAGCAGTCTGGACGGTTCTAACTATGGCTACACCTTC	CASSLDGSNYGYTF
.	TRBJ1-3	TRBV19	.	TGTGCCAGTAGTATCCTGGGAGGCTCTGGAAACACCATATATTTT	CASSILGGSGNTIYF
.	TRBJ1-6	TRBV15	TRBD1	TGTGCCACCAGCAGAGGGGACAGGGGATATTCACCCCTCCACTTT	CATSRGDRGYSPLHF
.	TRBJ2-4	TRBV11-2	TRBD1	TGTGCCAGCAGCTTAGAAGCAGGGGGCGCTGCCAAAAACATTCAGTACTTC	CASSLEAGGAAKNIQYF
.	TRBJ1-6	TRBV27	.	TGTGCCAGCAGTTTTGGGGTCAGTGGTTCACCCCTCCACTTT	CASSFGVSGSPLHF
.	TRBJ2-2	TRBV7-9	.	TGTGCCAGCAGCCCGGATTACACCGGGGAGCTGTTTTTT	CASSPDYTGELFF
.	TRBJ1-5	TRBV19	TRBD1	TGTGCCAGTAGCCCACATACGGGACAGGGGTTCGGTCAGCCCCAGCATTTT	CASSPHTGQGFGQPQHF
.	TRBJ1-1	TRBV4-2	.	TGTGCCAGCAGCCAAGACCCAGCGAACACTGAAGCTTTCTTT	CASSQDPANTEAFF
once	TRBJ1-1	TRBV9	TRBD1	TGTGCCAGCAGCGTAGCAGGGACAGGGAGTGAAGCTTTCTTT	CASSVAGTGSEAFF
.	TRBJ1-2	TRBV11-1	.	TGTGCCAGCAGCCCCTCGGGGGTGGGCTATGGCTACACCTTC	CASSPSGVGYGYTF
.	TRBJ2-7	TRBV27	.	TGTGCCAGCAGTTTACTAGGCGGGTCTAGGGAGCAGTACTTC	CASSLLGGSREQYF
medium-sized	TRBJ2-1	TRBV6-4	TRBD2	TGTGCCAGCAGTGAAGGTGCTAGCGGCCTCGATGAGCAGTTCTTC	CASSEGASGLDEQFF
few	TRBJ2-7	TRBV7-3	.	TGTGCCAGCAGCTTAACAGCTTCCTACGAGCAGTACTTC	CASSLTASYEQYF
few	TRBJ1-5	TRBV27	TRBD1	TGTGCCAGCTCGGGACAGGGGGGTCCTAGCAATCAGCCCCAGCATTTT	CASSGQGGPSNQPQHF
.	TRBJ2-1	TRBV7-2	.	TGTGCCAGCAGCTTACCGTACAATGAGCAGTTCTTC	CASSLPYNEQFF
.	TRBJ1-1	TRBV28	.	TGTGCCAGCAGCCTGACACCCTCGACTGAAGCTTTCTTT	CASSLTPSTEAFF
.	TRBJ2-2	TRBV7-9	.	TGTGCCAGCAGCGGAAATACGCCTCGGCCTCACACCGGGGAGCTGTTTTTT	CASSGNTPRPHTGELFF
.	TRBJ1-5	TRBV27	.	TGTGCCAGCAGTGCGGTCCTCAGGGGTAGCAATCAGCCCCAGCATTTT	CASSAVLRGSNQPQHF
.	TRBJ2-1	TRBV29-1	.	TGCAGCGTTGATGGCCCGGTGGCAGAGACCCCAAACGACTACAATGAGCAGTTCTTC	CSVDGPVAETPNDYNEQFF
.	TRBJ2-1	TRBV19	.	TGTGCCAGTAGTATTTTACTCGTCAGCTCCTACAATGAGCAGTTCTTC	CASSILLVSSYNEQFF
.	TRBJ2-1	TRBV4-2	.	TGTGCCAGCAGCCAAGAAGAGTACAATGAGCAGTTCTTC	CASSQEEYNEQFF
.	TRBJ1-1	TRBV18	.	TGTGCCAGCTCACCCTCTAACACTGAAGCTTTCTTT	CASSPSNTEAFF
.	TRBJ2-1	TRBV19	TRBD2	TGTGCCAGTAGCACCACTAGCGGGGTATGGTACAATGAGCAGTTCTTC	CASSTTSGVWYNEQFF
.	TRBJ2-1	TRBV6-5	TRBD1	TGTGCCAGCAGTCGAACCCCGGACAGGTACAATGAGCAGTTCTTC	CASSRTPDRYNEQFF
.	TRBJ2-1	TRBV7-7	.	TGTGCTAGCAGCTTAATTATTTCGAATGAGCAGTTCTTC	CASSLIISNEQFF
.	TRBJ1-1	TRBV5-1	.	TGCGCCAGCCGAGGAGAGAGCACTGAAGCTTTCTTT	CASRGESTEAFF
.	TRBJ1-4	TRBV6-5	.	TGTGCCAGCAGTATCAGGGTACCTAATGAAAAACTGTTTTTT	CASSIRVPNEKLFF
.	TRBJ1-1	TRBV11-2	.	TGTGCCAGCAGCTTAGGACATCTCCGCAGCTTT	CASSLGHLRSF
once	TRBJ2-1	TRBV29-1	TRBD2	TGCGGACTACCGACTAGCGGGGACTACAATGAGCAGTTCTTC	CGLPTSGDYNEQFF
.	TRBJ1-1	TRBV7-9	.	TGTGCCAGCAGCCCTCGGGAGGGGGGATACACTGAAGCTTTCTTT	CASSPREGGYTEAFF
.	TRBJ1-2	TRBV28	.	TGTGCCAGCGGCAGGAACTATGGCTACACCTTC	CASGRNYGYTF
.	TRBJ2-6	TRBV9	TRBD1	TGTGCCAGCAGCGGGTTGGACAGGGGTGGGGCCAACGTCCTGACTTTC	CASSGLDRGGANVLTF
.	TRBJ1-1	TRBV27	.	TGTGCCAGCAGTTTATCCCCAGGTCGGTGGGCTGAAGCTTTCTTT	CASSLSPGRWAEAFF
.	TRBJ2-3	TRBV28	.	TGTGCCAGCAGTTTCAGGGGGGGGATAGATACGCAGTATTTT	CASSFRGGIDTQYF
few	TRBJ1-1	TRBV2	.	TGTGCCAACGCTGAAGCTTTCTTT	CANAEAFF
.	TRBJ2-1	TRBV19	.	TGTGCCAGTAGCACCCCGCTCTACCCGAGCTCCTACAATGAGCAGTTCTTC	CASSTPLYPSSYNEQFF
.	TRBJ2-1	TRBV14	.	TGTGCCAGCAGCCAAGATCCCCCGACTGAGCAGTTCTTC	CASSQDPPTEQFF
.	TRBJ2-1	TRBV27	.	TGTGCCAGCACCCCCGCGGGACTGAACAATGAGCAGTTCTTC	CASTPAGLNNEQFF
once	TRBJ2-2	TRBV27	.	TGTGCCAGCAGTTTATCGCTTATTTTAACCGGGGAGCTGTTTTTT	CASSLSLILTGELFF
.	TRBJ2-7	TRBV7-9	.	TGTGCCAGCAGCTTTGTCGGGGGAGGCAGTAGGTACGAGCAGTACTTC	CASSFVGGGSRYEQYF
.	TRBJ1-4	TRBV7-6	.	TGTGCCAGCAGCCCACGGACGGTTAATGAAAAACTGTTTTTT	CASSPRTVNEKLFF
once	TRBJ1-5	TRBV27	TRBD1	TGTGCCAGCAGTACCGGACAGGGGAGTTTCAATCAGCCCCAGCATTTT	CASSTGQGSFNQPQHF
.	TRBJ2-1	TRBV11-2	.	TGTGCCAGCAGCCCCGATAGCGCCCGGTATAAGTTTGAGCAGTTCTTC	CASSPDSARYKFEQFF
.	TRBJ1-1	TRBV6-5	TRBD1	TGTGCCAGCAGCCTACAGGGGCCGGGTACTGAAGCTTTCTTT	CASSLQGPGTEAFF
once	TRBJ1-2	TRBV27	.	TGTGCCAGCAGTTTATCGTATGGCGGCCGCCCGGGCACCTTC	CASSLSYGGRPGTF
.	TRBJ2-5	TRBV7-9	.	TGTGCCAGCAGCTTAAAACGGGGGAGTCAAGAGACCCAGTACTTC	CASSLKRGSQETQYF